These 13 T cell receptor beta chains were all obtained from the same sample, sequenced in a study of T cells in Graves' hyperthyroidism and ophthalmopathy. It was RNA transcripts that yielded the amplified TCR beta CDR3 regions. The HTBI primer set drove a first-round RT-PCR of the TCR CDR3. TCRdb reprocessed the multiplex PCR reads with MiXCR, giving one entry per CDR3 protein. The table shows hundreds of thousands of distinct CDR3 sequences, with around 15% occurring only once. Source material: blood. The receptors derive from a woman aged 60-75 years with Graves' ophthalmopathy.

The chain recombines TRBV12-3 or TRBV12-4 with TRBJ2-7; D uncertain. V was shortened by 2 bases and J by 6 bases, with 11 bases between the two germline ends. The CDR3 runs to 13 residues. The CDR3 DNA reads TGTGCCAGCAGTTTAATGGGTCGGGCCGAGCAGTACTTC. Translated: CASSLMGRAEQYF.

This clonotype was observed at least ten times. The gene calls are TRBV7-9 and TRBJ2-1, with 9 bases aligning to TRBD2. With V trimmed by 1 base and J by 9 bases, 10 bases remained unmatched. Germline loops: CDR1 SEHNR, CDR2 FQNEAQ (reference sequence). This CDR3 has 16 residues. The CDR3 spells CASSLGPRLAGREQFF. For the CDR3, the DNA is TGTGCCAGCAGCTTAGGACCTAGGCTAGCGGGACGTGAGCAGTTCTTC.

This clonotype was observed many times. The chain is built from TRBV28 and TRBJ2-1, with TRBD2 matching over 11 bases. CDR3 size: 16 residues. The germline CDR1 and CDR2 sequences are MDHEN and SYDVKM. Germline trimming cut 7 bases from V and 7 bases from J; bases unmatched to any gene: 12. The CDR3 DNA reads TGTGCCAGCACCCGACTAGCGGGATCTTCAGGGAATGAGCAGTTCTTC. Protein product: CASTRLAGSSGNEQFF.

In this sample, this clonotype turned up many times. The V and J genes are TRBV5-6 and TRBJ1-2; 8 nucleotides align to TRBD1. The germline V gene has CDR1 SGHDT and CDR2 YYEEEE. V shed 6 bases and J 5 bases; nucleotides not matched to a gene: 3. The CDR3 length is 12 residues. CDR3 bases: TGTGCCAGCACCACAGGGGGTTATGGCTACACCTTC. Protein product: CASTTGGYGYTF.

This clonotype was found many times. The genes are TRBV28 and TRBJ1-5; TRBD1 agrees at 8 bases. The CDR3 has 15 amino acids. J was trimmed by 0 bases and V by 6 bases; bases with no gene match: 4. The V gene's germline CDR1 is MDHEN and CDR2 SYDVKM. CDR3 nucleotides: TGTGCCAGCAGCGGACAGGGAGGTAGCAATCAGCCCCAGCATTTT. Translated: CASSGQGGSNQPQHF.

Note on this clonotype: A junction boundary mismatches the germline segment, possibly from a read error. The chain uses TRBV29-1 and TRBJ2-2; TRBD1 agrees at 12 bases. The CDR3 runs to 16 residues. Looked up from germline, CDR1 is SQVTM and CDR2 is ANQGSEA. CDR3 protein: CSVEAGQGAYTGELFF. The CDR3 DNA follows: TGCAGCGTCGAAGCGGGACAGGGGGCCTACACCGGGGAGCTGTTTTTT.

This clonotype was seen many times. The chain links TRBV18 to TRBJ1-5; TRBD1 matches at 7 bases. The CDR3 is 17 amino acids. With V trimmed by 3 bases and J by 0 bases, 8 bases remained unmatched. CDR1 and CDR2 (germline): KGHSH, LQKENI. The CDR3 DNA sequence: TGTGCCAGCTCACCCGACAGGGTAGGGGCTAGCAATCAGCCCCAGCATTTT. It specifies CASSPDRVGASNQPQHF.

The gene calls are TRBV20-1 and TRBJ2-7; no definite D call. Germline assignment: CDR1 DFQATT and CDR2 SNEGSKA (reference sequence). The germline V and J ends were trimmed by 2 bases and 1 base, with 18 bases remaining between them. The CDR3 has 16 amino acids. The CDR3: CSARSPKTRGSYEQYF. DNA of the CDR3: TGCAGTGCTAGATCGCCGAAAACCCGAGGATCCTACGAGCAGTACTTC.

This clonotype was counted many times. This chain joins TRBV28 and TRBJ2-7, with D maybe TRBD2 (6 bases). The CDR3 contains 16 residues. V lost 4 bases to trimming and J lost 0 bases, with 16 bases between them. Looked up from germline, CDR1 is MDHEN and CDR2 is SYDVKM. CDR3 nucleotide sequence: TGTGCCAGCAGTTCCTGGGGGGAGGTCGGCTCCTACGAGCAGTACTTC. It codes for CASSSWGEVGSYEQYF.

The sample holds many counts of this clonotype. This chain connects TRBV2 to TRBJ2-2, with TRBD1 as a possible D gene (6 bases). Germline CDR1 SNHLY, CDR2 FYNNEI. The V gene lost 6 bases and the J gene lost 1 base, with 12 bases spanning the gap. CDR3 size: 15 residues. The CDR3, as DNA: TGTGCCAGCAGGCGATCACAGGGGAACACCGGGGAGCTGTTTTTT. It yields the protein CASRRSQGNTGELFF.

This rearrangement joins TRBV7-9 to TRBJ2-5; D not resolved. Germline V gene data show CDR1 as SEHNR and CDR2 as FQNEAQ (reference sequence). Trimming removed 4 bases at V and 0 bases at J, with 18 bases between. The CDR3 runs 17 residues. This CDR3 reads CASSWIKESAHQETQYF. The CDR3 DNA reads as TGTGCCAGCAGCTGGATTAAAGAGTCAGCACACCAAGAGACCCAGTACTTC.

This clonotype was seen repeatedly, ten times or more. V gene TRBV2 combines with J gene TRBJ2-7, with 10 bases matching TRBD1. J lost 7 bases, V lost 2 bases, and 11 bases had no gene match. The CDR3 length is 16 residues. The germline CDR1 and CDR2 sequences are SNHLY and FYNNEI. This CDR3 reads CASSERRTGGKFEQYF. CDR3 DNA sequence: TGTGCCAGCAGTGAAAGGCGGACAGGGGGGAAATTTGAGCAGTACTTC.

The chain couples TRBV2 to TRBJ2-1, with D unclear. Between the trimmed V and J ends, which lost 6 bases and 2 bases, there was a span of 17 bases. CDR1 SNHLY and CDR2 FYNNEI come from the germline V gene. This CDR3 comprises 16 residues. CDR3 bases: TGTGCCAGCAGCCCCTATCCGAGCGAGGCCTACAATGAGCAGTTCTTC. Its translation is CASSPYPSEAYNEQFF.